These 9 T cell receptor beta chains share one sample of origin, sequenced in a study of post-analysis software for immune sequencing data. Study-wide points: TRBV5-6, TRBV5-1 and TRBV20-1 were among a handful of TRBV segments more frequent in patients than controls.

Researchers reported that TCR beta cDNA libraries carried unique molecular identifiers. One entry per CDR3 protein results from TCRdb running MiXCR on the PCR reads. The data show 650,000 to 850,000 distinct CDR3 sequences, about 50% seen once. Their cognate antigens are unknown. Sequenced input: blood. The receptors derive from a girl aged 5-17 years with multiple sclerosis.

This clonotype has more than one count but fewer than ten. The J gene is TRBJ2-7, the V gene TRBV28; possibly TRBD1 or TRBD2 for D (7 bases each). Germline CDR1 MDHEN, CDR2 SYDVKM. V was shortened by 5 bases and J by 4 bases, with 18 bases between the two germline ends. CDR3 length: 15 residues. The CDR3 loop reads CASSPRGGGYYEQYF. CDR3 nucleotide sequence: TGTGCCAGCAGTCCCCGGGGAGGGGGCTATTACGAGCAGTACTTC.

This clonotype has only a few counts. The chain combines TRBV5-1 with TRBJ2-4; D unresolved. The J call is in doubt because the DNA end fits TRBJ2-7 better. The CDR3 is 13 amino acids. Germline V gene data show CDR1 as SGHRS and CDR2 as YFSETQ. The CDR3 sequence: CASSYREVGEQYF. In nucleotides, the CDR3 is TGCGCCAGCAGCTACCGCGAGGTGGGCGAGCAGTACTTC.

This clonotype was observed a handful of times. The chain carries TRBV4-1 and TRBJ2-1; the D is unclear. Deletions cut 1 base from V and 6 bases from J, with 4 bases between. The CDR3 runs to 12 residues. Looked up from germline, CDR1 is MGHRA and CDR2 is YSYEKL. This chain's CDR3 is CASSQGINEQFF. The DNA for the CDR3 is TGCGCCAGCAGCCAAGGTATCAATGAGCAGTTCTTC.

This chain joins TRBV20-1 and TRBJ2-7; TRBD1 agrees at 9 bases. The V gene's germline CDR1 is DFQATT and CDR2 SNEGSKA (reference sequence). The CDR3 runs 14 residues. Unmatched junction bases numbered 8, after V lost 5 bases and J lost 3 bases. CDR3 protein: CSAPDRGKGYEQYF. The CDR3 region has the DNA TGCAGTGCTCCTGACAGGGGGAAAGGCTACGAGCAGTACTTC.

A note on this clonotype: The junction and the germline gene differ at one end; a read error may be behind it. The rearrangement joins TRBV29-1 to TRBJ2-1; D might be TRBD1 (6 bases). In germline, CDR1 is SQVTM, CDR2 ANQGSEA. CDR3 length: 13 residues. CDR3 coding DNA: TGCACCACCACAGGGAGCTCCTACAATGGGCAGTTCTTC. It yields the protein CTTTGSSYNGQFF.

V usage is TRBV2 and J usage is TRBJ2-4; 7 bases line up with TRBD1. With the DNA end fitting TRBJ2-7 better, the J assignment may be wrong. The CDR3 runs 17 residues. Germline loops: CDR1 SNHLY, CDR2 FYNNEI. The CDR3 bases are TGTGCCAGCAGTAATCGGGCAACAGGGGACACCCGTTACGAGCAGTACTTC. Protein sequence: CASSNRATGDTRYEQYF.

This clonotype was observed a handful of times. The chain joins TRBV10-3 to TRBJ2-7; 8 bases fit TRBD1. The CDR3 has 15 amino acids. The V gene end was trimmed by 4 bases and the J gene end by 3 bases; junction bases not matched to a gene: 8. Germline-derived CDR1 and CDR2 are ENHRY and SYGVKD. The DNA for the CDR3 is TGTGCCATCAGTGTCGGCCAGGGGGCTGGCTACGAGCAGTACTTC. Translating it yields CAISVGQGAGYEQYF.

The chain uses TRBV6-6 and TRBJ2-1; D not resolved. The CDR3 length is 13 residues. Germline V gene data show CDR1 as MNHNY and CDR2 as SVGAGI (reference sequence). Between the trimmed V and J ends, which lost 0 bases and 7 bases, there was a span of 7 bases. The CDR3 spells CASSYSSGNEQFF. The DNA of the CDR3 is TGTGCCAGCAGTTACTCCTCCGGTAATGAGCAGTTCTTC.

The chain uses TRBV19 and TRBJ1-2; the D is unclear. This CDR3 contains 12 residues. V was clipped by 3 bases and J by 5 bases, with 7 bases between them. The V gene's germline CDR1 is LNHDA and CDR2 SQIVND (reference sequence). For the CDR3, the DNA is TGTGCCAGTAGTATTCGGGAATATGGCTACACCTTC. As protein: CASSIREYGYTF.